This entry describes one T cell receptor beta chain. A much more abundant neighbour one base away suggests this may be a read error. cDNA specific to TCR beta was made from 450 to 650 ng of total RNA, with a constant-region primer employed for priming. Amplification in three nested multiplex PCR rounds with slightly modified ARM-PCR gave rise to TCR beta libraries. Amplification in the first two PCR rounds was performed using TRBV1-TRBV30 forward primers and a C-beta reverse primer for 10 cycles each. Using its own MiXCR run on the multiplex PCR reads, TCRdb lists one record per CDR3 protein. The sample shows hundreds of thousands of distinct CDR3 sequences, 45% to 70% of them seen only once. This entry belongs to a study of tumor-infiltrating lymphocytes in primary liver carcinoma. As for the study in general: Each of the samples returned roughly 3.65 to 8 million productive TCRbeta reads (a yield similar across tissue types).

CDR1 is MNHNY, CDR2 SVGAGI, per germline (reference sequence). Between the trimmed V and J ends, which lost 2 bases and 9 bases, there was a span of 16 bases. CDR3 size: 14 residues. Germline DNA was extracted too, while blood RNA derived from unsorted whole blood. Every patient had chronic HBV infection and was treatment-naive. This chain uses TRBV6-6 with TRBJ2-5; D gene ambiguous. The TCR was taken from a woman aged 30 to 39 with primary liver carcinoma and hepatitis B virus infection. Sequencing input: peripheral blood. The CDR3 spells CASSYGQPLGAQYF. CDR3 in DNA: TGTGCCAGCAGTTACGGTCAGCCCCTAGGCGCCCAGTACTTC.